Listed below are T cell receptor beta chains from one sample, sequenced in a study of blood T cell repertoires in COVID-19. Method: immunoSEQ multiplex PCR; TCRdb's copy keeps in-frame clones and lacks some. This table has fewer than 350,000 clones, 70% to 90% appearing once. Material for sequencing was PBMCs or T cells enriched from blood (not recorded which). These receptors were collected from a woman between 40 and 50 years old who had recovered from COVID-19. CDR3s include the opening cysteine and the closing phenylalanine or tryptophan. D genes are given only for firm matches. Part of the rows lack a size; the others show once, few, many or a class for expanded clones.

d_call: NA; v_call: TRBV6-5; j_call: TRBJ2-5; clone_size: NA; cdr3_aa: CASSRPGVETQYF; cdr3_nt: TGTGCCAGCAGCCGCCCGGGGGTAGAGACCCAGTACTTC
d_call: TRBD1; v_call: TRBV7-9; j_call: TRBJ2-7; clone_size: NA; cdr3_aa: CASSSSTGSYEQYF; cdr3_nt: TGTGCCAGCAGCTCCTCGACAGGGTCCTACGAGCAGTACTTC
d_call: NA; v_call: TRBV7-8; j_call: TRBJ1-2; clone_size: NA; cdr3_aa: CASTPGVSYGYTF; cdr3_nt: TGTGCCAGCACCCCGGGGGTTAGCTATGGCTACACCTTC
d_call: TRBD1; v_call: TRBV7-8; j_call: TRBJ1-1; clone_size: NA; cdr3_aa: CASSPGQVRSTEAFF; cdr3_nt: TGTGCCAGCAGCCCAGGACAGGTCCGAAGCACTGAAGCTTTCTTT
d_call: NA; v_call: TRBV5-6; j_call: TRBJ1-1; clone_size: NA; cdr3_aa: CASSLFSATGFSEAFF; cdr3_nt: TGTGCCAGCAGCCTATTCTCGGCCACAGGGTTTAGTGAAGCTTTCTTT
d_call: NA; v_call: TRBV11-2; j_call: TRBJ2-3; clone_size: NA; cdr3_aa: CASSSLRVPSDTQYF; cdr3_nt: TGTGCCAGCAGCTCACTTCGGGTCCCTTCAGATACGCAGTATTTT
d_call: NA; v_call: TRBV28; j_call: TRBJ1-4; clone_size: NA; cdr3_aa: CASSFLERAPTLFF; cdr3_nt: TGTGCCAGCAGTTTCTTGGAGAGAGCTCCGACGCTGTTTTTT
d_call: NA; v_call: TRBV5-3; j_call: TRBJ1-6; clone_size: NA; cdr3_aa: CARSLNAGRYGRRDSPLHF; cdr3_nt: TGTGCCAGAAGCTTGAATGCAGGGAGGTATGGGCGCAGGGATTCACCCCTCCACTTT
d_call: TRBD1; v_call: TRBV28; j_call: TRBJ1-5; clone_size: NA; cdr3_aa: CASSLGQADQPQHF; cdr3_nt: TGTGCCAGCAGTTTGGGACAGGCAGATCAGCCCCAGCATTTT
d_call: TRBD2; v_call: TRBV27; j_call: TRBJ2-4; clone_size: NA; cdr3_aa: CASSAGGTAKNIQYF; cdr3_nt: TGTGCCAGCTCCGCGGGGGGAACAGCCAAAAACATTCAGTACTTC
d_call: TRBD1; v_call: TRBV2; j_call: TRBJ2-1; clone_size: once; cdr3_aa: CASRDRYNEQFF; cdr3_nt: TGTGCCAGCAGGGACAGGTACAATGAGCAGTTCTTC
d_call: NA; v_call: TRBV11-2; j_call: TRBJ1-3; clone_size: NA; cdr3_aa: CASSPYGGTERNTIYF; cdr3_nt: TGTGCCAGCAGCCCTTACGGAGGGACGGAAAGAAACACCATATATTTT
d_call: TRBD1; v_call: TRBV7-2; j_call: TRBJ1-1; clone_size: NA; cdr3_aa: CASRFPGQGFTEAFF; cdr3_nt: TGTGCCAGCAGATTTCCGGGACAGGGTTTCACTGAAGCTTTCTTT
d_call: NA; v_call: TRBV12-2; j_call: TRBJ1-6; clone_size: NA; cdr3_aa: CASRFDPGLFNSPLHF; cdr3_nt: TGTGCAAGTCGCTTTGACCCGGGACTGTTTAATTCACCCCTCCACTTT
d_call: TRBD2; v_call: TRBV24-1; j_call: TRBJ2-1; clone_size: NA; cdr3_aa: CATSDAAGGTYNEQFF; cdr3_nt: TGTGCCACCAGTGATGCAGCGGGAGGCACCTACAATGAGCAGTTCTTC
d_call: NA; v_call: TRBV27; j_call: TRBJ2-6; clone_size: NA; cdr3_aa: CARELAGRFTGANVLTF; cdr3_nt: TGTGCCAGAGAACTGGCAGGGAGGTTCACTGGGGCCAACGTCCTGACTTTC
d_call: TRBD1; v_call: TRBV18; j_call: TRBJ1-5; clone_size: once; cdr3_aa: CASSLGQGGAGQPQHF; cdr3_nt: TGTGCCAGCTCTCTTGGACAGGGAGGAGCAGGGCAGCCCCAGCATTTT
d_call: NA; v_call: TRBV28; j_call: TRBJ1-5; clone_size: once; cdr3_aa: CASSLRDFSNQPQHF; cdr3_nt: TGTGCCAGCAGTTTAAGGGACTTTAGCAATCAGCCCCAGCATTTT